Each of the 12 T cell receptor beta chains below was sequenced from the same sample in a study of blood T cell repertoires in COVID-19. Sequencing used immunoSEQ multiplex PCR; TCRdb keeps in-frame clones, though not all of them. The profile shows just under 150,000 clones, around 84% of them singletons. The sample was peripheral blood. These receptors were collected from a human donor in a cohort sampled during active COVID-19.

V is TRBV4-2 and J is TRBJ1-4; no reliable D call. Per germline, CDR1 LGHNA and CDR2 YNFKEQ. The ends were cut back, 0 bases at V and 8 bases at J, with 7 bases in the middle. The CDR3 loop spans 13 amino acids. CDR3: CASSQDGREKLFF. CDR3 DNA: TGTGCCAGCAGCCAAGATGGTCGGGAAAAACTGTTTTTT.

This clone was seen just once. The chain recombines TRBV19 with TRBJ2-2; D uncertain. With 4 bases removed from V and 5 bases from J, the gap between germline ends came to 5 bases. The CDR3 consists of 12 residues. The germline CDR1 and CDR2 sequences are LNHDA and SQIVND (reference sequence). The DNA of the CDR3 is TGTGCCAGTAGTACCAATACCGGGGAGCTGTTTTTT. It yields the protein CASSTNTGELFF.

The chain joins TRBV6-5 to TRBJ1-2; TRBD1 agrees at 8 bases. V lost 0 bases, J lost 3 bases, and 6 bases stayed unmatched. This CDR3 has 16 residues. Germline V gene sequence: CDR1 MNHEY, CDR2 SVGAGI. This CDR3 reads CASSYSYRGSDYGYTF. CDR3 DNA: TGTGCCAGCAGTTACTCTTACAGGGGGAGTGACTATGGCTACACCTTC.

The chain is built from TRBV28 and TRBJ2-7, with D perhaps TRBD1 (6 bases). Germline-derived CDR1 and CDR2 are MDHEN and SYDVKM. There are 14 residues in the CDR3. The V end was cut by 7 bases, the J end by 2 bases, with 15 bases between. The CDR3 nucleotides read TGTGCCAGCACCAAAGACAGGACCACCTACGAGCAGTACTTC. This sequence encodes CASTKDRTTYEQYF.

This clone was counted a single time. This chain's CDR3 is CASSMPILAADTQYF. As DNA, the CDR3 is TGTGCCAGCAGCATGCCGATACTAGCGGCAGATACGCAGTATTTT. This chain uses TRBV11-2 with TRBJ2-3; TRBD2 matches 8 bases. Germline trimming cut 5 bases from V and 4 bases from J; bases unmatched to any gene: 8. This CDR3 has 15 residues. Germline CDR1 is SGHAT and CDR2 is FQNNGV.

The rearrangement links TRBV2 to TRBJ1-2; possible D gene TRBD1, 5 bases. The CDR3 runs to 15 residues. V lost 7 bases, J lost 4 bases, and 19 bases lay in between. CDR1 SNHLY and CDR2 FYNNEI come from the germline V gene. CDR3: CASNAGSQRGYGYTF. In nucleotides, the CDR3 is TGTGCCAGCAATGCAGGGTCCCAAAGGGGCTATGGCTACACCTTC.

The J gene is TRBJ2-2, the V gene TRBV7-9; 9 nucleotides agree with TRBD1. The CDR3 has 15 amino acids. Trimming at V came to 5 bases and at J to 4 bases, leaving 5 bases not matched to a gene. Germline CDR1 reads SEHNR; CDR2 reads FQNEAQ (reference sequence). The CDR3 DNA follows: TGTGCCAGCAGCGCGGGGACAGGGCCCACCGGGGAGCTGTTTTTT. It specifies CASSAGTGPTGELFF.

The V call is TRBV27, the J call TRBJ2-3; 8 bases are a match to TRBD2. The CDR3 runs 14 residues. The J segment lost 5 bases and the V segment lost 8 bases, leaving 9 bases of the junction unmatched. CDR1 is MNHEY and CDR2 is SMNVEV in the germline V gene (reference sequence). The chain's CDR3 is CASAAGGRIDTQYF. CDR3 in DNA: TGTGCCAGCGCGGCGGGGGGCAGGATAGATACGCAGTATTTT.

This clone was found once. The chain employs TRBV19 and TRBJ2-1; no firm D call. There are 15 residues in the CDR3. V was clipped by 7 bases and J by 0 bases, with 13 bases between them. Germline assignment: CDR1 LNHDA and CDR2 SQIVND (reference sequence). The chain's CDR3 is CASKISASSYNEQFF. For the CDR3, the DNA is TGTGCCAGTAAAATCTCAGCTAGCTCCTACAATGAGCAGTTCTTC. Supplemented by reference TRBV19 and TRBJ2-1, the full variable domain reads DGGITQSPKYLFRKEGQNVTLSCEQNLNHDAMYWYRQDPGQGLRLIYYSQIVNDFQKGDIAEGYSVSREKKESFPLTVTSAQKNPTAFYLCASKISASSYNEQFFGPGTRLTVL.

CDR3 residues: CASSFTGQGKGVEAFF. The CDR3 DNA sequence: TGCGCCAGCAGCTTTACCGGACAGGGGAAGGGGGTTGAAGCTTTCTTT. The J gene is TRBJ1-1, the V gene TRBV5-1, with 9 bases aligning to TRBD1. The trim removed 2 bases at V and 7 bases at J, leaving 12 bases unmatched. CDR3 size: 16 residues. Germline loops: CDR1 SGHRS, CDR2 YFSETQ.

V is TRBV4-2 and J is TRBJ2-3; 8 positions agree with TRBD2. The CDR3 spans 16 residues. V lost 1 base and J lost 4; bases outside the gene matches: 7. The germline gives CDR1 LGHNA, CDR2 YNFKEQ. The CDR3 DNA reads as TGTGCCAGCAGCCAAGTCCCTCGGGAGGGCTCAGATACGCAGTATTTT. Residues: CASSQVPREGSDTQYF.

The J gene is TRBJ2-7, the V gene TRBV21-1; TRBD1 was called by the table and not checked on the DNA. TRBV21-1 is classified as a pseudogene. The CDR3 is 15 residues long. CDR3 loop: CASSKGDRPSYEQYF. The DNA for the CDR3 is TGTGCCAGCAGCAAAGGGGACAGGCCCTCCTACGAGCAGTACTTC.